This T cell receptor (beta chain) was identified in a study of T-cell memory formation after mild COVID-19. General study points: Still unconfirmed is whether the second-wave clones peaking on day 37 recognized SARS-CoV-2.

TCRdb independently ran MiXCR on the 5' RACE reads; one entry per CDR3 protein. There are roughly 600,000 distinct CDR3 sequences in the sample; more than 15% occur only once, and around 13% lies in the top ten. Germline lookup yields CDR1 SEHNR and CDR2 FQNEAQ (reference sequence). The trim removed 2 bases at V and 6 bases at J, leaving 6 bases unmatched. The CDR3 is made up of 16 amino acids. As to this clonotype: Its antigen is currently unknown.

The V call is TRBV7-9, the J call TRBJ2-1, with TRBD2 matching over 11 bases. The clonotype originates from an adult woman who had mild COVID-19 (a few samples of this study predate the infection). Cell type and time point are not known. The sequencing input was PBMCs or a T cell subset sorted from them (not recorded which). CDR3 loop: CASSLRAGLAANEQFF. The CDR3 nucleotides are TGTGCCAGCAGCTTAAGAGCGGGACTAGCGGCCAATGAGCAGTTCTTC. The full variable domain, in which reference TRBV7-9 and TRBJ2-1 provide the parts outside the CDR3, is DTGVSQNPRHKITKRGQNVTFRCDPISEHNRLYWYRQTLGQGPEFLTYFQNEAQLEKSRLLSDRFSAERPKGSFSTLEIQRTEQGDSAMYLCASSLRAGLAANEQFFGPGTRLTVL.